These 9 T cell receptor beta chains came from one sample sequenced in a study of shared clonotypes between healthy human individuals. Naive CD8 cells lacked CD45RO and underwent positive selection for CCR7, leaving out terminally differentiated effector memory CD45RA+ cells. Clones were sequenced by immunoSEQ multiplex PCR, and TCRdb holds only the in-frame ones, with some missing. The sample comprises some 800,000 clones, 80% to 95% of which are singletons, and 20% to 30% rests with the top ten. The sample taken for sequencing was naive CD8+ T cells sorted from blood. The receptors come from a man aged 30-40 years in good health.

The gene calls are TRBV7-9 and TRBJ2-7, with D perhaps matching TRBD2 (6 bases). V was shortened by 5 bases and J by 4 bases, with 24 bases between the two germline ends. Germline-derived CDR1 and CDR2 are SEHNR and FQNEAQ (reference sequence). This CDR3 is 17 amino acids long. The CDR3 nucleotides read TGTGCCAGCAGCCCCCTGAGTCGGGAGATCAGAGGTTACGAGCAGTACTTC. Translating gives CASSPLSREIRGYEQYF.

The V call is TRBV27, the J call TRBJ2-7; weak D call: TRBD2 (5 bases). The CDR3 runs to 15 residues. Trimming took 2 bases from V and 4 from J, leaving 15 bases between them. The germline CDR1 and CDR2 sequences are MNHEY and SMNVEV (reference sequence). CDR3 sequence (DNA): TGTGCCAGCAGTTTAGGGAGCCCCCTAATATACGAGCAGTACTTC. Amino acid sequence: CASSLGSPLIYEQYF.

With regard to this clone: Different DNA sequences within this sample yield the same CDR3. The CDR3 region has the DNA TGTGCCAGCAGCTCCCCCTCGGGGACATCATACAATGAGCAGTTCTTC. As protein: CASSSPSGTSYNEQFF. This rearrangement joins TRBV7-9 to TRBJ2-1; a weak D match, TRBD1 (6 bases). Germline CDR1 reads SEHNR; CDR2 reads FQNEAQ (reference sequence). V was trimmed by 4 bases and J by 4 bases, leaving 17 bases between them. The CDR3 length is 16 residues.

CDR3 protein: CASSIGHLNTEAFF. DNA of the CDR3: TGTGCCAGTAGTATCGGACACCTGAACACTGAAGCTTTCTTT. This sequence joins TRBV19 and TRBJ1-1; possibly TRBD1 for D (5 bases). The V end was cut by 3 bases, the J end by 0 bases, with 8 bases between. CDR3 length: 14 amino acids. CDR1 and CDR2 (germline): LNHDA, SQIVND (reference sequence).

The V and J genes are TRBV4-3 and TRBJ2-7; D is undetermined. The CDR3 is 15 amino acids. Germline loops: CDR1 LGHNA, CDR2 YSLEER. V dropped 0 bases and J dropped 4 bases, with 13 bases sitting between them. The DNA for the CDR3 is TGCGCCAGCAGCCAAGATAGGTCCGAGGTATACGAGCAGTACTTC. Translating gives CASSQDRSEVYEQYF.

CDR3 sequence (DNA): TGTGCCAGCAGCTCGGACAGGTACGAGCAGTACTTC. Translation: CASSSDRYEQYF. The V call is TRBV11-2, the J call TRBJ2-7; TRBD1 agrees at 7 bases. Per the germline V gene, CDR1 is SGHAT and CDR2 is FQNNGV. The J segment lost 4 bases and the V segment lost 4 bases, leaving 1 base of the junction unmatched. This CDR3 region has 12 residues.

This chain uses TRBV10-3 with TRBJ1-1; D is unclear. Germline V gene sequence: CDR1 ENHRY, CDR2 SYGVKD. Trimming took 6 bases from V and 6 from J, leaving 8 bases between them. The CDR3 totals 11 residues. CDR3 region: CAIRSLAEAFF. The CDR3 DNA follows: TGTGCCATCAGGTCCCTAGCTGAAGCTTTCTTT.

This clone was seen a single time. The CDR3: CASSQGQTIYTIYF. The CDR3 bases are TGTGCCAGCAGCCAGGGACAGACCATTTACACCATATATTTT. The rearrangement links TRBV7-9 to TRBJ1-3, with 7 positions matching TRBD1. Trimming removed 5 bases from V and 8 bases from J; junction bases left unmatched: 9. The CDR3 spans 14 residues. Germline assignment: CDR1 SEHNR and CDR2 FQNEAQ (reference sequence). The complete variable domain, with remaining parts taken from reference TRBV7-9 and TRBJ1-3, reads DTGVSQNPRHKITKRGQNVTFRCDPISEHNRLYWYRQTLGQGPEFLTYFQNEAQLEKSRLLSDRFSAERPKGSFSTLEIQRTEQGDSAMYLCASSQGQTIYTIYFGEGSWLTVV.

Comment on this clone: Other DNA variants within this sample encode the same CDR3. The chain is built from TRBV6-5 and TRBJ2-7, with D possibly matching TRBD1 (5 bases). V lost 7 bases and J lost 0, with 10 bases in between. The CDR3 length is 13 residues. The germline V gene encodes CDR1 MNHEY and CDR2 SVGAGI. The CDR3 DNA is TGTGCCAGCAACGGACAAGGCTCCTACGAGCAGTACTTC. Translated: CASNGQGSYEQYF.